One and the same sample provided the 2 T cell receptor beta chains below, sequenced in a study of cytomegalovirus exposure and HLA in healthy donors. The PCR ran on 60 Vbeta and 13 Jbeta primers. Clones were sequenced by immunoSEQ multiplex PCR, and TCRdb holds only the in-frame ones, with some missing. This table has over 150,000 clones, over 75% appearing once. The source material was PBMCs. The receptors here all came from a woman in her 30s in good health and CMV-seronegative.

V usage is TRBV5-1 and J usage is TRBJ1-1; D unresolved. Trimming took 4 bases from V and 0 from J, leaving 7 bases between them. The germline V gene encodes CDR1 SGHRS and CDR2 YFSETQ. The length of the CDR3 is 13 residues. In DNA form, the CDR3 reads TGCGCCAGCAGCCCGGTAGTGAACACTGAAGCTTTCTTT. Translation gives CASSPVVNTEAFF.

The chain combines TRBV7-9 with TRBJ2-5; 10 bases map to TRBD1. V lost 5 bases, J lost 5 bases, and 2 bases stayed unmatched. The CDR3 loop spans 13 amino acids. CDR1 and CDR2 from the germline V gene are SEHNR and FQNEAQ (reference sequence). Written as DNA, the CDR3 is TGTGCCAGCAGCGACAGGGGGCGGGAGACCCAGTACTTC. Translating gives CASSDRGRETQYF.